The T cell receptor (beta chain) described here comes from a study of CD8+CD57+ T cells in acquired aplastic anemia. Study as a whole: 3.2 ug was the average amount of DNA from sorted CD4+ and CD8+ cells. Healthy-donor CD4+ cells averaged roughly 10.8 million reads.

General study results and limits: No significant patient-versus-control difference appeared in CD8+ Simpson's diversity. Shared by patients and controls, just under 30 CD8+ CDR3s were abundant in patients.

Profiling that covered TCR beta VDJ and CDR3 relied on genomic DNA as its template. TCRdb independently ran MiXCR on the reads; one entry per CDR3 protein. Of 120,000 or so distinct CDR3 sequences listed, more than 40% are singletons. Details on this clonotype: The antigen remains undetermined.

V trimming: 1 base; J trimming: 2 bases; junction bases outside the gene matches: 8. This CDR3 comprises 18 residues. The germline CDR1 and CDR2 sequences are SNHLY and FYNNEI. The sample comprised sorted CD4+, CD8+, or CD8+CD57+ T cells (not recorded which) from PBMCs. This clonotype was obtained from a human donor in good health, serving as a control. J is TRBJ2-3 and V is TRBV2; 11 bases agree with TRBD2. The CDR3: CASSEVSGGARNTDTQYF. The CDR3 DNA reads TGTGCCAGCAGTGAAGTTAGCGGGGGGGCCAGGAACACAGATACGCAGTATTTT.